This TCR beta chain was found in a study of brain T cells in children with intractable seizures. General study results and limits: HCMV serostatus was not known, and viral specificity came from CDR3 similarity only. Pre- and post-surgery blood differed in depth, so pre-surgery absences may be undersampling.

Sequencing was limited to surgery cases with top T cell transcript signatures in brain tissue. At least one anti-epileptic drug was given before surgery. Sequencing used immunoSEQ multiplex PCR; TCRdb keeps in-frame clones, though not all of them. The data contain some 80,000 clones, more than 75% of them singletons. Germline V gene sequence: CDR1 WSHSY, CDR2 SAAADI. The CDR3 extends over 12 amino acids. Between the trimmed V and J ends, which lost 6 bases and 3 bases, there was a span of 9 bases. Notes on this clone: The target antigen is unknown.

This chain uses TRBV10-2 with TRBJ2-7; D is undetermined. The receptor was isolated from a girl aged 2 to 9 with Rasmussen encephalitis and intractable seizures. Sample: peripheral blood, taken at surgery. The CDR3 protein is CASSGSRYEQYF. The CDR3 DNA is TGCGCCAGCAGCGGTAGCCGCTACGAGCAGTACTTC.